This T cell receptor beta chain was found in a study of CD8 T cells in ankylosing spondylitis (dated by TCRdb to 2016 to 2017). About the study as a whole: To find TCR variants linked to disease, the study profiled T cell receptor beta repertoires in ankylosing spondylitis patients and healthy donors. Peripheral blood was sampled, and synovial fluid was additionally collected from ankylosing spondylitis patients. The full study cohort comprised 25 ankylosing spondylitis patients and about 110 healthy donors. General findings and caveats noted by the study authors: Some motif variants were previously reported in synovial fluid and blood of reactive arthritis patients, suggesting common disease-initiation mechanisms. Significant enrichment of the disease-linked clones was reported in matched synovial fluid samples from ankylosing spondylitis patients. The disease-linked clones showed a CD8+ phenotype and occurred at relatively low frequencies in peripheral blood. A TCR beta motif of about eight highly homologous amino acid variants appeared characteristic of blood from ankylosing spondylitis patients.

Sequencing was performed on an Illumina HiSeq 2500. Quantitative 5'-RACE with molecular barcodes was used to prepare TCR beta libraries. Under the source paper's analysis protocol: To identify disease-linked TCR variants, a new computational method was used, one built on a probabilistic model of VDJ rearrangement. TCRdb trimmed the raw reads at Q25, called clones with MiXCR and kept productive beta chains. CDR3 protein sequences are deduplicated, and each keeps its most common genes and DNA. These V and J calls originate from TCRdb's pipeline instead of the authors' own analysis. Recorded for this sample are around 150,000 distinct CDR3 sequences; roughly 30% of them occurred a single time. Jointly, the top ten make up about 5.5% of the sample. V is shortened by 0 bases, J by 8 bases, and the region joining them spans 20 bases. Based on the germline V gene, the CDR1 and CDR2 sequences are LGHNA and YNFKEQ. Including the terminal cysteine and phenylalanine, the CDR3 comprises 17 residues. The read is trimmed to its CDR3 DNA, 51 bases read in frame from base 1.

As concerns this clonotype: Its antigen is still unknown. No base quality information exists; no much larger clone differs at one position.

For each ankylosing spondylitis patient, the synovial fluid sample was matched to a blood sample from that same patient. This receptor was taken from a male donor with ankylosing spondylitis. The chain is encoded by TRBV4-2 joined to TRBJ2-1, and TRBD2 may be the D gene, going by 6 matching bases. The sequencing input was synovial fluid, either unsorted or a sorted T cell fraction (not recorded which). CDR3 sequence: CASSQDRPGVAEDEQFF. DNA sequence: TGTGCCAGCAGCCAAGATAGGCCGGGAGTGGCCGAGGATGAGCAGTTCTTC.